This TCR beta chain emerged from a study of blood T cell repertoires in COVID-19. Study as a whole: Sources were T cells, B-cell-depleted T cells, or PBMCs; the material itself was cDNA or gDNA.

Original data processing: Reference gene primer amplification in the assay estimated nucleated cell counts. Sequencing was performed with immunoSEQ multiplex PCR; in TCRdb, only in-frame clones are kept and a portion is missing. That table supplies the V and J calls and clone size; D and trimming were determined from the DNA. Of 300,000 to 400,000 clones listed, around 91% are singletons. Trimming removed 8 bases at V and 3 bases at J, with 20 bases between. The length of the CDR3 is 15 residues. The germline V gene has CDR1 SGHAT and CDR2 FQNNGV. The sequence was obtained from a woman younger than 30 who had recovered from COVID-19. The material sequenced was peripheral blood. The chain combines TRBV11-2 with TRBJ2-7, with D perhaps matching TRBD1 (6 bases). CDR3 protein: CASASLRGHLYEQYV. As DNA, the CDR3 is TGTGCCAGCGCATCGTTAAGGGGACACCTCTACGAGCAGTACGTC.